The clone carrying this TCR beta chain was counted ten times or more. Molecular barcoded adaptors covering alpha/delta and beta/gamma chains were used on around 400 ng RNA. One entry per CDR3 protein results from TCRdb running MiXCR on the reads. Among roughly 68,000 distinct CDR3 sequences listed, about 15% were seen once. The trim removed 4 bases at V and 8 bases at J, leaving 4 bases unmatched. CDR3 length: 13 residues. Looked up from germline, CDR1 is LNHNV and CDR2 is YYDKDF (reference sequence). These data are taken from a study of read filtering for tumor transcriptome and immune sequencing. The chain has TRBV15 and TRBJ1-4; TRBD1 matches 7 bases. The receptor comes from a donor older than 35 with multiple myeloma. Sequencing input: a population of CD138-negative cells sorted from bone marrow. The CDR3 spells CATSTGQPEKLFF. The CDR3 nucleotides read TGTGCCACCAGCACGGGACAGCCCGAAAAACTGTTTTTT.